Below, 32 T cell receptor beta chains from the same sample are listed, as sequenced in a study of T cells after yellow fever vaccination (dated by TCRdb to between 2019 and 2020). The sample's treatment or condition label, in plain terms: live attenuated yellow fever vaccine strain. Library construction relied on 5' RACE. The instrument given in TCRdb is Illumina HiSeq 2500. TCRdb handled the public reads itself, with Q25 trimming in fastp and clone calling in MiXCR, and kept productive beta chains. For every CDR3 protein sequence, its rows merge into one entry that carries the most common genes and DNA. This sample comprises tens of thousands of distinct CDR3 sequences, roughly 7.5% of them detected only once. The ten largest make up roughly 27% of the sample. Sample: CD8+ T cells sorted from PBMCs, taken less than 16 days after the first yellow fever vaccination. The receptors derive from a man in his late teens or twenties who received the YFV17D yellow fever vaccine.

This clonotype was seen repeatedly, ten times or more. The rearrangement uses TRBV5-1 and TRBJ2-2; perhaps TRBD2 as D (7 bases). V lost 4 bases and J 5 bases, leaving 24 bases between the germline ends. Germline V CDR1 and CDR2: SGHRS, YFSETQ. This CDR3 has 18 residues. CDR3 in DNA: TGCGCCAGCAGCCTCGGACGAGACCGGGGGCGGGAGACCGGGGAGCTGTTTTTT. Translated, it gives CASSLGRDRGRETGELFF.

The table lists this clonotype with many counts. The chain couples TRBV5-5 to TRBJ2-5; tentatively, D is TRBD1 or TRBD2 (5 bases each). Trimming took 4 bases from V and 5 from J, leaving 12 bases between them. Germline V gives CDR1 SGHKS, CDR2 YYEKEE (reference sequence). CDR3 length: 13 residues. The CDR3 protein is CASSLWGPETQYF. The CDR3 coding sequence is TGTGCCAGCAGCCTATGGGGACCGGAGACCCAGTACTTC.

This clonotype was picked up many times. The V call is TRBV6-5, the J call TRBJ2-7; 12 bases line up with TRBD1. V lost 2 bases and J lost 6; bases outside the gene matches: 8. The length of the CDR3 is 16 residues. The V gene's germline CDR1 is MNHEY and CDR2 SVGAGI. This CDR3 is CASSYASGTGGFEQYF. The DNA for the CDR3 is TGTGCCAGCAGTTACGCATCCGGGACAGGGGGCTTCGAGCAGTACTTC.

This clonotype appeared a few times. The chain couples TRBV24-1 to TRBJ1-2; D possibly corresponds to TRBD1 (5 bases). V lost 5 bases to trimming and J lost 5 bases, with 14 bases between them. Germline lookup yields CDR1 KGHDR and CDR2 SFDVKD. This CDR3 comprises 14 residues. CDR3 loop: CATSVEGKGYGYTF. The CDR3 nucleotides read TGTGCCACCAGTGTGGAGGGGAAGGGATATGGCTACACCTTC.

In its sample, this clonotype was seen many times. The CDR3 region has the DNA TGTGCCAGCAGCACCAAGCCCCAGCCGGCAGAAAAAAAATACCAAGAGACCCAGTACTTC. This encodes CASSTKPQPAEKKYQETQYF. The genes are TRBV11-1 and TRBJ2-5; no firm D call. The CDR3 is 20 amino acids. V lost 5 bases, J lost 0 bases, and 28 bases lay in between. Germline CDR1 is SGHAT and CDR2 is FQDESV (reference sequence).

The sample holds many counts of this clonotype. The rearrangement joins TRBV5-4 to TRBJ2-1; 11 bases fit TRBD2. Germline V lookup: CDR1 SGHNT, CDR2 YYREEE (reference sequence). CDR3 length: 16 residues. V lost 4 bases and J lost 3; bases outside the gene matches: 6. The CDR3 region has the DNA TGTGCCAGCAGCCCCACTAGCGGGGGCCACTACAATGAGCAGTTCTTC. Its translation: CASSPTSGGHYNEQFF.

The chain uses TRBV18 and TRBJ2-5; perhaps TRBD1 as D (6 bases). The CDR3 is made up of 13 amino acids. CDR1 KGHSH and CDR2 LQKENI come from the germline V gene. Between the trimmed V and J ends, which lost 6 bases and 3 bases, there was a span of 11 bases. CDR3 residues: CASSNRAKETQYF. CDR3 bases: TGTGCCAGCTCCAACAGGGCTAAAGAGACCCAGTACTTC.

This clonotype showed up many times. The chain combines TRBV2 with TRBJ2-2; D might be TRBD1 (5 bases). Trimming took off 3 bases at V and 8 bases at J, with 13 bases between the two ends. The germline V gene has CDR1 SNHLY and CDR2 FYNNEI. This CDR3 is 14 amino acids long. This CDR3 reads CASSDWGGRGELFF. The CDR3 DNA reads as TGTGCCAGCAGTGATTGGGGCGGCCGAGGGGAGCTGTTTTTT.

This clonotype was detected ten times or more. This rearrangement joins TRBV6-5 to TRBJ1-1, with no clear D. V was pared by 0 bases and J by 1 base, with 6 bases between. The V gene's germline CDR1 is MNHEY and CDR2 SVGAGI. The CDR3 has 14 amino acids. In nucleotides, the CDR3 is TGTGCCAGCAGTTACTCGAGTGAGAACACTGAAGCTTTCTTT. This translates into CASSYSSENTEAFF.

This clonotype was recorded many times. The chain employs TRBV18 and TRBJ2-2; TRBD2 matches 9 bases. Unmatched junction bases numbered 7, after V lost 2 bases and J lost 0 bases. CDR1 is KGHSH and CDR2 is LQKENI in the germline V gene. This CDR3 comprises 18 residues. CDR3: CASSPTGGLAPNTGELFF. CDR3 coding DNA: TGTGCCAGCTCACCAACGGGGGGACTAGCCCCGAACACCGGGGAGCTGTTTTTT.

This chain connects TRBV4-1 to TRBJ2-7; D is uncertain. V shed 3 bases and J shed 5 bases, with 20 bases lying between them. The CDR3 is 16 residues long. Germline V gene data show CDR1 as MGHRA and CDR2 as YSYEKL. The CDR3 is CASSQADGLSADEQYF. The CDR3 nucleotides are TGCGCCAGCAGCCAGGCGGACGGTTTGAGTGCGGACGAGCAGTACTTC.

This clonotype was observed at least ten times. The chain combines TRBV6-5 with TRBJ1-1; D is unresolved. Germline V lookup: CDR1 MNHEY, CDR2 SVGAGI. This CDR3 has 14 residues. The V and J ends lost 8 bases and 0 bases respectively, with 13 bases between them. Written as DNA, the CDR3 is TGTGCCAGCGGGCGGGGAACAATGAACACTGAAGCTTTCTTT. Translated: CASGRGTMNTEAFF.

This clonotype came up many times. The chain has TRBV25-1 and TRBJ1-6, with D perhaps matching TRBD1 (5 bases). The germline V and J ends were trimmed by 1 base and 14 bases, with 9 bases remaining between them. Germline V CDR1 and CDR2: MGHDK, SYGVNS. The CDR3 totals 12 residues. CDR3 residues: CASSEFGGSLHF. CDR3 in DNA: TGTGCCAGCAGTGAATTTGGGGGGTCCCTCCACTTT.

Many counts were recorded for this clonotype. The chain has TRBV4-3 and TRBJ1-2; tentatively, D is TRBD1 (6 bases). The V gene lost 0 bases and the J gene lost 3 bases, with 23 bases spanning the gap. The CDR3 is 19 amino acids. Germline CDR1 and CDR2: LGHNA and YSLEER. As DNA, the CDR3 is TGCGCCAGCAGCCAAGATTGGACGGTTAGCGCCCCAGGGGACTATGGCTACACCTTC. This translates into CASSQDWTVSAPGDYGYTF.

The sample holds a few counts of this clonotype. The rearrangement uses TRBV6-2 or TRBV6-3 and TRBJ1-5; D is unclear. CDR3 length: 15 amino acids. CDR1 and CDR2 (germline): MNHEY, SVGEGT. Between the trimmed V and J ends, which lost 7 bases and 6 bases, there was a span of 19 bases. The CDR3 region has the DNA TGTGCCAGCAAAACTTCGGACGGTAGCCTTCAGCCCCAGCATTTT. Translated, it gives CASKTSDGSLQPQHF.

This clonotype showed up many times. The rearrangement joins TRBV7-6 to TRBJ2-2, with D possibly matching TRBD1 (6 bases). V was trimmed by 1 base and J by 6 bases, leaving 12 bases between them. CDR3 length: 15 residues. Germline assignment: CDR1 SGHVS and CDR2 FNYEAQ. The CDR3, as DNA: TGTGCCAGCAGCTTAGGGGCTGGGGGCTCCGGGGAGCTGTTTTTT. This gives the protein CASSLGAGGSGELFF. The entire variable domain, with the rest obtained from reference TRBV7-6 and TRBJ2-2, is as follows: GAGVSQSPRYKVTKRGQDVALRCDPISGHVSLYWYRQALGQGPEFLTYFNYEAQQDKSGLPNDRFSAERPEGSISTLTIQRTEQRDSAMYRCASSLGAGGSGELFFGEGSRLTVL.

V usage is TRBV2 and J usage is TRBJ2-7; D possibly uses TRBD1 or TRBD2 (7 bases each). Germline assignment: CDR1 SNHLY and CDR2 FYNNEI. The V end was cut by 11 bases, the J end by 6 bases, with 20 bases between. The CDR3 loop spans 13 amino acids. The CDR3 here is CARGEGAGGEQYV. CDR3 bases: TGTGCCCGCGGGGAGGGGGCCGGGGGCGAGCAGTACGTC.

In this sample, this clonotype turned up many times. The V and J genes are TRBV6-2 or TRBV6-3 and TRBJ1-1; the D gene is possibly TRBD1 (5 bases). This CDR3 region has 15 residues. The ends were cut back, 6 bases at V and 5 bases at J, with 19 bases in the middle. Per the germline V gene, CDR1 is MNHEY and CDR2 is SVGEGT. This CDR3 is CASSQGDLSGTEAFF. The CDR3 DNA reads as TGTGCCAGCAGCCAAGGGGACTTAAGCGGTACTGAAGCTTTCTTT.

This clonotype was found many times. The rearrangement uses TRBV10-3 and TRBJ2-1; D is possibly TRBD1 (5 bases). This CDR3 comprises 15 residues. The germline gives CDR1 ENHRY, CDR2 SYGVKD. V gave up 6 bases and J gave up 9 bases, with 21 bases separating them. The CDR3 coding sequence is TGTGCCATCAGGGATATGTGGACATCGCTCAGTGAGCAGTTCTTC. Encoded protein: CAIRDMWTSLSEQFF.

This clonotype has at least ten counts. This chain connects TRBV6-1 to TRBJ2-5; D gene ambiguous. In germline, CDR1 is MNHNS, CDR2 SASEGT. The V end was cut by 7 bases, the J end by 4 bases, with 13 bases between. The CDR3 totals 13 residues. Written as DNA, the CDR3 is TGTGCCAGCAAATTCAGAGTTTCAGAGACCCAGTACTTC. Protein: CASKFRVSETQYF.

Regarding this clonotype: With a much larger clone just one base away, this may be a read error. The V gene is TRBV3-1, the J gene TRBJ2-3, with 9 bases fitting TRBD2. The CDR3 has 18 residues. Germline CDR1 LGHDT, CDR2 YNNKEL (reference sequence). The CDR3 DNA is TGTGCCACCAGCCGAAGCGCAGCGGGGGGCACTAGCACAGATACGCAGTATTTT. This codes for CATSRSAAGGTSTDTQYF.

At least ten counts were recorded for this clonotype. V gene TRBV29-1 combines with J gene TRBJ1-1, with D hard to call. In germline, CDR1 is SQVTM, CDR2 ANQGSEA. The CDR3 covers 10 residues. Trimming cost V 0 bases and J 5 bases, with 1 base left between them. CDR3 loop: CSVEETEAFF. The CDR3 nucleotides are TGCAGCGTTGAAGAGACTGAAGCTTTCTTT.

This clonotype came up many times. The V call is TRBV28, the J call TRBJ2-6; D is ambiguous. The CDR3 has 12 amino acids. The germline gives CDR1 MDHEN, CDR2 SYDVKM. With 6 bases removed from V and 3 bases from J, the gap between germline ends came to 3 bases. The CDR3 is CASRGGANVLTF. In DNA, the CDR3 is TGTGCCAGCAGAGGTGGGGCCAACGTCCTGACTTTC.

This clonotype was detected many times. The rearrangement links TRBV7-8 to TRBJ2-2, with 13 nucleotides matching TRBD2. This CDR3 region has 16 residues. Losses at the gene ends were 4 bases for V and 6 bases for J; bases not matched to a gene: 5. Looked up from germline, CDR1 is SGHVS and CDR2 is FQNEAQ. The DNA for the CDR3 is TGTGCCAGCAGCTCGAGACTAGCGGGGGGCCCCGGGGAGCTGTTTTTT. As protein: CASSSRLAGGPGELFF.

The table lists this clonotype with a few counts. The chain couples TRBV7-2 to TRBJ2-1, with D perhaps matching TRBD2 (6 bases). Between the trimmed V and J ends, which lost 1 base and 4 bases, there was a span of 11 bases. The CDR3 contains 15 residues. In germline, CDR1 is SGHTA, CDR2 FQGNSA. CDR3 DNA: TGTGCCAGCAGCTTAGGGAGGGCGTTATACAATGAGCAGTTCTTC. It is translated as CASSLGRALYNEQFF. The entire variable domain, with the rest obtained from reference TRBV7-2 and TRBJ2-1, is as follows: GAGVSQSPSNKVTEKGKDVELRCDPISGHTALYWYRQSLGQGLEFLIYFQGNSAPDKSGLPSDRFSAERTGGSVSTLTIQRTQQEDSAVYLCASSLGRALYNEQFFGPGTRLTVL.

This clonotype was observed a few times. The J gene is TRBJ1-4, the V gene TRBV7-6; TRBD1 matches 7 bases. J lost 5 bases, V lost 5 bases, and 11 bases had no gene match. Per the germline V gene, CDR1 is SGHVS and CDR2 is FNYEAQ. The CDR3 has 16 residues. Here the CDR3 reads CASSLLHRGTNEKLFF. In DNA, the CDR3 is TGTGCCAGCAGCCTCCTTCACAGGGGTACCAATGAAAAACTGTTTTTT.

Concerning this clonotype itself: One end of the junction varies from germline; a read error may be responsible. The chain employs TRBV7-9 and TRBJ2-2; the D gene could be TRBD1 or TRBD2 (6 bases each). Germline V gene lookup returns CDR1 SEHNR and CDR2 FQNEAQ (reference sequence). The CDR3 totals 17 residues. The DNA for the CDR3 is TGTGCCAGCAGGTTAGGGGGGCGGCAGACGAACACCGGGGAGCTGTTTTTT. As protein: CASRLGGRQTNTGELFF.

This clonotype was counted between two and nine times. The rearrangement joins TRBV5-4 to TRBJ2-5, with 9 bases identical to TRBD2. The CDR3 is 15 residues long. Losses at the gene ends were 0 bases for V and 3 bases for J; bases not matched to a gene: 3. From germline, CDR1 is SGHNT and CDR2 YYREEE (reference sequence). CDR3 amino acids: CASSLGRLAEETQYF. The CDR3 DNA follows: TGTGCCAGCAGCTTGGGCAGACTAGCGGAAGAGACCCAGTACTTC.

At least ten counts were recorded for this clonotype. CDR3 region: CASSQGGGLQETQYF. The CDR3 coding sequence is TGTGCCAGCAGCCAAGGAGGAGGACTTCAAGAGACCCAGTACTTC. The chain has TRBV4-2 and TRBJ2-5; a weak D match, TRBD2 (5 bases). Germline CDR1 LGHNA, CDR2 YNFKEQ. The V gene lost 1 base and the J gene lost 2 bases, with 11 bases spanning the gap. This CDR3 contains 15 residues.

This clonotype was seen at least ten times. The DNA for the CDR3 is TGTGCCAGCAGTGAGCGACAGGGGGGCGAGCAGTACTTC. Its protein is CASSERQGGEQYF. The chain couples TRBV25-1 to TRBJ2-7; 9 positions match TRBD1. The CDR3 has 13 amino acids. J lost 6 bases, V lost 3 bases, and 3 bases had no gene match. Germline V lookup: CDR1 MGHDK, CDR2 SYGVNS.

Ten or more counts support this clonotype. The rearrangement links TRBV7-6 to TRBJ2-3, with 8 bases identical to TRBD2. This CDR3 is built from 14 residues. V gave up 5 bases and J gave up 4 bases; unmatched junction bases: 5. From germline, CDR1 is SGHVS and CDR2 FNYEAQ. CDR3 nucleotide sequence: TGTGCCAGCAGCCTTGGACTAGCCTCAGATACGCAGTATTTT. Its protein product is CASSLGLASDTQYF.

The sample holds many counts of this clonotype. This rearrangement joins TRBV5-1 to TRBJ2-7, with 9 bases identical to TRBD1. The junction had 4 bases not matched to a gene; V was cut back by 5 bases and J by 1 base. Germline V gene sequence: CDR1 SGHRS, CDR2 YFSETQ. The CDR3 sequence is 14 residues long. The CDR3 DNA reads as TGCGCCAGCAGTACCGGGACAGGGTCCTACGAGCAGTACTTC. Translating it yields CASSTGTGSYEQYF.